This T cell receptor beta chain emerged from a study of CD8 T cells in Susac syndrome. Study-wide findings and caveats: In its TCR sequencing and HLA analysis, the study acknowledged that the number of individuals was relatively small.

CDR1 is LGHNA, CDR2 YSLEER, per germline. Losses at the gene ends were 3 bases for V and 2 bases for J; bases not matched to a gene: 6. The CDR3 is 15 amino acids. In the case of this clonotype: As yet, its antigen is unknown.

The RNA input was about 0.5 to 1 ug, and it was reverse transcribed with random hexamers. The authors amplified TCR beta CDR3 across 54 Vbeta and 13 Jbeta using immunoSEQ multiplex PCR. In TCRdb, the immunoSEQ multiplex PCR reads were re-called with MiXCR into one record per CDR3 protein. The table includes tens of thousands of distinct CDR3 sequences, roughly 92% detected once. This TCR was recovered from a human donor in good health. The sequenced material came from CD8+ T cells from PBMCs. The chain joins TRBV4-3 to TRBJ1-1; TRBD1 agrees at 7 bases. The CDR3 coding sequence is TGCGCCAGCAGCCAGGGGGGGACAGTCAACACTGAAGCTTTCTTT. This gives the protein CASSQGGTVNTEAFF.